The clone carrying this T cell receptor beta chain was counted a few times. Its target is unknown. The CDR3 has 15 residues. V was pared by 5 bases and J by 3 bases, with 14 bases between. CDR1 is LGHDT, CDR2 YNNKEL, per germline (reference sequence). The sample comes from a study of T cells after yellow fever vaccination. Study-level results: Subsequent booster samples again held most clones from primary vaccination (96% CD4, over 80% CD8).

Using its own MiXCR run on the 5' RACE reads, TCRdb lists one record per CDR3 protein. This repertoire shows around 330,000 distinct CDR3 sequences, less than 4.5% found once; its top ten account for 20% to 25%. This receptor was obtained from a man aged 18 to 30 who received the YFV17D yellow fever vaccine. The source material was PBMCs, sampled on the day of the yellow fever booster vaccination. The V call is TRBV3-1, the J call TRBJ2-1; a possible D gene is TRBD2 (6 bases). CDR3 DNA sequence: TGTGCCAGCAGCAACGGCCCGGACTACTACAATGAGCAGTTCTTC. This translates into CASSNGPDYYNEQFF.